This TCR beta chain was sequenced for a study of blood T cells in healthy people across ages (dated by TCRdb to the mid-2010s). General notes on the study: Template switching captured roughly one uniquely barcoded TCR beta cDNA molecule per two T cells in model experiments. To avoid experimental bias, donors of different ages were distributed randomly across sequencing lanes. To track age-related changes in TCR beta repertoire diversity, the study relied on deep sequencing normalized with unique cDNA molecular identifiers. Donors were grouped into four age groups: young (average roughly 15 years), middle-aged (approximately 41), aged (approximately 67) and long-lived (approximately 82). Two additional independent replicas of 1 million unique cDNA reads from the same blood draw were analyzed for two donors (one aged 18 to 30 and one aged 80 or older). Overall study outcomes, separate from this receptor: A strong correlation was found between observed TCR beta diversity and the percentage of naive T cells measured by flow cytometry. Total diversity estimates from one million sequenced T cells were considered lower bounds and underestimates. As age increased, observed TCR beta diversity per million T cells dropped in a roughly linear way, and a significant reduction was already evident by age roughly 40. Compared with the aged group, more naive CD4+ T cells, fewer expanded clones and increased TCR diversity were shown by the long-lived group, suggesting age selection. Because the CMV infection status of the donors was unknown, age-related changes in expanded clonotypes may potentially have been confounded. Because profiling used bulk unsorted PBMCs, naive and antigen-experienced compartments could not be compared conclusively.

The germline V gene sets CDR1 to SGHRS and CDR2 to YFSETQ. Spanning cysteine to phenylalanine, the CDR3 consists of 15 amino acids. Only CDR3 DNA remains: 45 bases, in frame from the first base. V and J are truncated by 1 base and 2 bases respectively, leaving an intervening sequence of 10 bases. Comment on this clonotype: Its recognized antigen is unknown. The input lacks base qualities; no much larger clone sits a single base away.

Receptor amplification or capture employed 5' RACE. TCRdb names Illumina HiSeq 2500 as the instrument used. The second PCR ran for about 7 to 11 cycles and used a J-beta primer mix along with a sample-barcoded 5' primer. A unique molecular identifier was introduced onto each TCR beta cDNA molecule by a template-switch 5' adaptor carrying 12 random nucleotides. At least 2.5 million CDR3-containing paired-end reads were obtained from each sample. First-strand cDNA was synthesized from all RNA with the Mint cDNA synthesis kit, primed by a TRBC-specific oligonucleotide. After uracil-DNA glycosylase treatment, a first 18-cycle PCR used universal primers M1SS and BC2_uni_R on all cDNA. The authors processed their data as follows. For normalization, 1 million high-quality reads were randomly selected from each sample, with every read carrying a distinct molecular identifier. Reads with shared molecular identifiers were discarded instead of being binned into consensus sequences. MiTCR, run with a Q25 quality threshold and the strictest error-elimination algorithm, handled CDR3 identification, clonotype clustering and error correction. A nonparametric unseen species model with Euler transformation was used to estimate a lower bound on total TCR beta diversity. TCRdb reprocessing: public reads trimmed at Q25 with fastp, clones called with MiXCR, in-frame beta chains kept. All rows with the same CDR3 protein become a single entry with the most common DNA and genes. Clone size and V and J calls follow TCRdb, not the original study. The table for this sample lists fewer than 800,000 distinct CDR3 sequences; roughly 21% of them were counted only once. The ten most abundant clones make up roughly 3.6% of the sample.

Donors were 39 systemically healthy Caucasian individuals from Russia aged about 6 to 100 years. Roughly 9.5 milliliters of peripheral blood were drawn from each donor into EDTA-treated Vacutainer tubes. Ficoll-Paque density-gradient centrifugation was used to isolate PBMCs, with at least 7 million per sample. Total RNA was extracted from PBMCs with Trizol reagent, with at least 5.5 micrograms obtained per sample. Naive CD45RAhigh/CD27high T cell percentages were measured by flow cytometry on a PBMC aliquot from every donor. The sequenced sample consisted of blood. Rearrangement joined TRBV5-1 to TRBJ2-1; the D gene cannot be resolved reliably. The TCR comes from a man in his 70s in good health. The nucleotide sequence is TGCGCCAGCAGCTTGTTGCAGGCCGCCTACAATGAGCAGTTCTTC. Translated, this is CASSLLQAAYNEQFF.